These T cell receptor beta chains were read from a single sample in a study of shared clonotypes between healthy human individuals. Sequenced by immunoSEQ multiplex PCR; TCRdb stores in-frame clones only, minus some. The repertoire holds 2 million or so clones, with 95% as singletons. Input material: naive CD4+ T cells sorted from blood. All receptors derive from a man younger than 35 in good health. CDR3s include the opening cysteine and the closing phenylalanine or tryptophan.

V	length	J	CDR3
TRBV5-4	16	TRBJ2-5	CASSLGVTGAQETQYF
TRBV2	15	TRBJ2-1	CASSAQGLTYNEQFF
TRBV5-4	17	TRBJ2-3	CASSLRAGGRGTDTQYF
TRBV10-1	13	TRBJ2-7	CASSESLVTEQYF
TRBV7-9	14	TRBJ2-7	CASSPTVSSYEQYF
TRBV5-6	15	TRBJ2-1	CASSLVSSGGDEQFF
TRBV5-4	15	TRBJ1-1	CASSLGGQGDTEAFF
TRBV7-2	15	TRBJ2-7	CASSLVGTEPYEQYF
TRBV5-1	13	TRBJ1-1	CASSPNSNTEAFF
TRBV28	15	TRBJ2-6	CASSPPPGGGNVLTF
TRBV27	16	TRBJ2-5	CASSPSALGGGETQYF
TRBV4-1	14	TRBJ1-5	CASSQPRRGEPQHF
TRBV9	15	TRBJ2-5	CASSRSGTAQETQYF
TRBV10-3	14	TRBJ2-2	CATALATNTGELFF
TRBV7-8	16	TRBJ1-5	CASSLGRWAPNQPQHF
TRBV19	15	TRBJ2-7	CASRKYSGGPYEQYF
TRBV2	15	TRBJ1-6	CASSPPGQGNSPLHF
TRBV6-1	12	TRBJ2-7	CASTGGPLEQYF
TRBV18	15	TRBJ1-1	CASSPQGEGRTEAFF
TRBV6-5	15	TRBJ2-1	CASSPTSGGRNEQFF
TRBV5-1	16	TRBJ1-4	CASSLNSGGANEKLFF
TRBV7-9	15	TRBJ1-6	CASSPGTDYNSPLHF
TRBV30	13	TRBJ2-5	CAWSVLGEGEQYF
TRBV6-5	13	TRBJ1-1	CASSLTGGTEAFF
TRBV6-5	14	TRBJ1-2	CASSYSGEGYGYTF
TRBV25-1	14	TRBJ1-1	CASSRRDRGTEAFF
TRBV6-4	15	TRBJ2-1	CASSAGKREVHEQFF
TRBV6-6	14	TRBJ1-6	CASSFEVFNSPLHF
TRBV28	14	TRBJ1-1	CASSIGGRNTEAFF
TRBV19	16	TRBJ1-5	CASSIRVRDGNQPQHF
TRBV30	14	TRBJ1-5	CAWKGQGPEVPQHF
TRBV6-1	13	TRBJ2-7	CASSDRGFYEQYF
TRBV6-1	12	TRBJ2-1	CASSEFPNEQFF
TRBV21-1	15	TRBJ2-7	CASSKLLAGDGEQYF
TRBV18	13	TRBJ1-1	CASSNGLGTEAFF
TRBV7-9	11	TRBJ2-5	CASTPQETQYF
TRBV5-1	14	TRBJ1-2	CASTKGTGYYGYTF
TRBV7-2	13	TRBJ2-7	CASSSQGTYEQYF
TRBV2	14	TRBJ2-1	CASSEMVSYNEQFF
TRBV25-1	15	TRBJ2-5	CASSEPPRHPRTQYF
TRBV4-1	14	TRBJ1-5	CASSQAGSSQPQHF
TRBV9	16	TRBJ2-1	CASSVEGVYSYNEQFF